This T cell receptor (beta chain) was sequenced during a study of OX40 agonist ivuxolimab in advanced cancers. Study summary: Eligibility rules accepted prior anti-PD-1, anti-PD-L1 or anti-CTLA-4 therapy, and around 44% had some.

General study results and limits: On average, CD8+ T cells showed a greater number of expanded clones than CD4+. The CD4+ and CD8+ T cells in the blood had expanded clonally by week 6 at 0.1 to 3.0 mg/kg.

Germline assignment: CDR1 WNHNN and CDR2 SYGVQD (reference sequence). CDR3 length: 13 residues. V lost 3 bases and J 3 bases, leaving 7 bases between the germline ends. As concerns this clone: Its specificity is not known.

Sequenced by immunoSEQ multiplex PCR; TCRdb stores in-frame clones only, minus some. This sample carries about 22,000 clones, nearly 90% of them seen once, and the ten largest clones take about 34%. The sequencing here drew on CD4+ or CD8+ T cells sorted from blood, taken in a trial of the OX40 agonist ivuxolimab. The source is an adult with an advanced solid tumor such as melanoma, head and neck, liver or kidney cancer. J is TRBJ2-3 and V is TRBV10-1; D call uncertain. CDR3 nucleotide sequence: TGCGCCAGCAGTGACCACTTTACAGATACGCAGTATTTT. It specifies CASSDHFTDTQYF.